These 3 T cell receptor beta chains share one sample of origin, sequenced in a study of vaccination effects on CD4 cells after COVID-19. Once cultured for under 11 days, the cells underwent separation to obtain CD4+ T cells. Clones were sequenced by immunoSEQ multiplex PCR, and TCRdb holds only the in-frame ones, with some missing. The repertoire has under 40,000 clones, 82% of them found once; the top ten carry approximately 3%. The antigens these receptors bind are not known. The sequencing here drew on CD4+ T cells from PBMCs cultured without peptide, taken before COVID-19 vaccination. These receptor sequences come from a human donor who received a COVID-19 vaccine.

The rearrangement uses TRBV24-1 and TRBJ2-2; possibly TRBD1 for D (6 bases). Trimming stripped 3 bases from V and 4 bases from J, with 11 bases between. The CDR3 runs 15 residues. Germline V gives CDR1 KGHDR, CDR2 SFDVKD. For the CDR3, the DNA is TGTGCCACCAGTGATACTGGACAGCTCACCGGGGAGCTGTTTTTT. Protein sequence: CATSDTGQLTGELFF.

V and J are TRBV5-1 and TRBJ1-2; D may be TRBD1 (5 bases). Germline V lookup: CDR1 SGHRS, CDR2 YFSETQ. The CDR3 has 14 amino acids. Trimming took off 0 bases at V and 6 bases at J, with 12 bases between the two ends. The CDR3 DNA reads TGCGCCAGCAGCTTGGAATCAGGGTCGGATGGCTACACCTTC. Translation: CASSLESGSDGYTF.

The genes are TRBV24-1 and TRBJ2-2, with D unresolved. The CDR3 runs 15 residues. Germline assignment: CDR1 KGHDR and CDR2 SFDVKD. Trimming removed 3 bases from V and 6 bases from J, with 13 bases in between. In DNA form, the CDR3 reads TGTGCCACCAGTGATCTTGCCTTTGGGTCCGGGGAGCTGTTTTTT. It specifies CATSDLAFGSGELFF.